This TCR beta chain is from a study of T cell repertoires in cytomegalovirus infection. Comments on this clonotype: Its antigen is as yet unknown.

Notes on the study in general: The response measured ex vivo was dominated by TCR beta clonotypes (HLA-C-restricted and CMV-specific).

TCRdb called the reads again in MiXCR, with one record for every CDR3 protein. The top ten hold 18% of the sample, which has about 700,000 distinct CDR3 sequences, about 33% seen once. The TCR was taken from a human donor in good health (CMV status not recorded). Some clones in this sample may be carry-over from other donors' samples. The sample was cultured PBMCs, taken from culture after CMV antigen stimulation.

CDR3 in amino acids: CASSPKVRTGELFF. CDR3 bases: TGTGCCAGCAGCCCCAAGGTTCGCACCGGGGAGCTGTTTTTT. This chain connects TRBV7-3 to TRBJ2-2; D unresolved. The V and J ends lost 5 bases and 4 bases respectively, with 11 bases between them. There are 14 residues in the CDR3. Germline CDR1 is SGHTA and CDR2 is FQGTGA.